This T cell receptor beta chain appears in the sequencing data of a study of human T cells and chemical hapten exposure. Study background: Minor volume differences among pooled libraries chiefly drove per-sample TCR yield variation.

As to time point: patch test 1, 2 weeks after DPC sensitization. Indicated treatment: therapeutic diphenylcyclopropenone sensitization with weekly scalp DPC. A word on this clonotype: Its antigen is not known.

The CDR3 has 14 residues. Between the trimmed V and J ends, which lost 4 bases and 5 bases, there was a span of 14 bases. Per the germline V gene, CDR1 is MNHNS and CDR2 is SASEGT. One entry per CDR3 protein, called by TCRdb with MiXCR from the RACE reads. This table has 380,000 or so distinct CDR3 sequences, more than 4.5% appearing once. Whole-study findings and limits: No shift was seen in TCRs above 1 in 1000 frequency with DPC sensitization. Patch test score rose with PT1 expanded TCRs, significant at 8, 16, 32, not 4.

The specimen comprised whole blood, sampled in connection with sensitization to the hapten diphenylcyclopropenone (DPC). The chain employs TRBV6-1 and TRBJ2-5; possible D gene TRBD1, 6 bases. This TCR was sampled from a woman aged 45 to 65 with alopecia areata. Some clones in this sample may be carry-over from other donors' samples. The CDR3 sequence: CASSGQDPRETQYF. In nucleotides, the CDR3 is TGTGCCAGCAGTGGACAGGACCCGCGGGAGACCCAGTACTTC.